This T cell receptor (beta chain) was identified during a study of T cell repertoires in cytomegalovirus infection. About the research overall: Public signatures in TCR beta pointed to CMV infection and matching HLA type.

TCRdb redid the calling of the reads with MiXCR, one entry per CDR3 protein. The table lists a few hundred thousand distinct CDR3 sequences, 8% to 9.5% of them singletons. With respect to this clonotype: Its antigen is undetermined.

Study-level points and caveats: Public TCR beta family frequency separated CMV-and-HLA carriers, including in an independent cohort. The study found HLA-C-restricted CMV-specific TCR beta clonotypes dominating the ex vivo response.

Sequenced: PBMCs. This TCR came from a human donor in good health (CMV status not recorded). Some clones in this sample may be carry-over from other donors' samples.

CDR3 in amino acids: CASSPVGQAEAFF. CDR3 DNA: TGTGCCAGCAGTCCGGTGGGCCAAGCTGAAGCTTTCTTT. The chain has TRBV12-3 or TRBV12-4 and TRBJ1-1; D gene uncertain. Trimming stripped 5 bases from V and 6 bases from J, with 13 bases between. The length of the CDR3 is 13 residues.